This T cell receptor (beta chain) was captured in a study of regulatory T cells in long-lasting Graves disease (dated by TCRdb to about 2021). About the investigation overall: Persistent Graves' disease meant more than 5 years of antithyroid drug treatment with TSH receptor autoantibodies that stayed positive. This study used TCR sequencing and RNA sequencing of peripheral blood to compare persistent Graves' disease patients against newly diagnosed Graves' disease patients. A total of roughly 35 samples were covered by TCR sequencing, comprising approximately 13 persistent and roughly 20 newly diagnosed Graves' disease patients. Antithyroid drugs had been taken for approximately 10 years on average by persistent Graves' disease patients in the clinical cohort. The study was conducted in China and was registered as a clinical trial.

CDR1 GTSNPN and CDR2 SVGIG were looked up in the germline V gene (reference sequence). V and J are truncated by 1 base and 2 bases respectively, leaving an intervening sequence of 6 bases. Reading from cysteine to phenylalanine, the CDR3 counts 12 amino acids. Only CDR3 DNA is held: 36 bases, read in frame from base 1. This clonotype has ten or more counts. There is no known antigen for this receptor. Qualities for individual bases were not recorded, and no much larger clone is one base off. Receptor libraries were prepared by multiplex PCR. The sequencing machine was an Illumina HiSeq 4000. CDR3 regions were amplified by Arm-PCR with iRepertoire HTBI primers to construct TCR beta libraries. Gel purification was performed on PCR products prior to sequencing. The authors processed their data as follows. A total of fewer than 70 TRBV and approximately 15 TRBJ segments were identified across samples and were used for gene usage analysis of CDR3 amino acid clonotypes. COPE and FqMerger were used to merge the filtered high-quality paired reads into contigs. BLAST was used to align contigs to IMGT TRBV, TRBD and TRBJ reference genes, with CDR3 defined following IMGT. Clonotypes above 0.1% frequency were classified as highly expanded clones. Shannon entropy was used to measure repertoire diversity, and the Gini coefficient was used to measure V-J evenness. Public clonotypes were defined as clonotypes shared by more than one individual. TCRdb ran its own pipeline on the public reads, namely fastp trimming at Q25 and MiXCR clone calling, and kept in-frame beta chains. CDR3 protein sequences are deduplicated, and each keeps its most common genes and DNA. TCRdb's processing, not the authors', yielded these V and J calls. Present in this sample are 350,000 to 450,000 distinct CDR3 sequences, over 20% of which were seen just once. The ten largest make up 13% to 15% of the sample.

The meaning of the sample's time point label: persistent/refractory GD, antithyroid drugs over 5 years with positive TRAb. For both TCR sequencing and RNA sequencing, RNA was extracted from PBMCs in TRIzol. Graves' disease was diagnosed according to American Thyroid Association guidelines. Patients were recruited from an endocrinology department in Xi'an, China. From each patient, about 9.7 milliliters of peripheral blood was collected into an EDTA anticoagulant tube. PBMCs were isolated by Ficoll Paque Plus density gradient separation without further T cell sorting. An Agilent 2100 Bioanalyzer and agarose gel were used to assess RNA quality, and a NanoDrop 2000 was used to measure RNA concentration. Broad study findings and their caveats: Peripheral blood alone was examined, since thyroid tissue, which constituted the primary lesion, could not be accessed. Preferential use of TRBV28, TRBJ1-2 and TRBJ2-5 was observed in persistent disease, whereas TRBV20-1 and TRBJ2-1 were favored in newly diagnosed disease. Persistent patients shared more public clonotypes among themselves (2,741) than newly diagnosed patients did (approximately 970). Sequencing and analysis were restricted to the TCR beta chain. The small sample size was acknowledged by the authors as a limitation that may reduce accuracy. Compared with newly diagnosed patients, persistent Graves' disease patients had lower TCR Shannon entropy and fewer highly expanded clones, which suggests clonal expansion.

Sequencing was performed on peripheral blood mononuclear cells (PBMCs), taken when the disease was refractory, from a patient treated with antithyroid drugs. The receptor was isolated from a female donor with Graves disease. The sequence links TRBV30 to TRBJ2-7, with a weak D call of TRBD1 (6 bases match). The DNA sequence is given as TGTGCCTGGAGTGGGACAGCCTACGAGCAGTACTTC. It codes for CAWSGTAYEQYF.